This is a list of T cell receptor beta chains from one sample in a study of blood T cell repertoires in COVID-19. Data came from immunoSEQ multiplex PCR; TCRdb stores just in-frame clones and leaves some out. The profile shows about 670,000 clones, about 90% of them singletons. The sample was peripheral blood. Receptor source: a woman younger than 30 with acute or convalescent COVID-19. The CDR3 runs from the conserved cysteine through the conserved F or W. The D gene is left open where the match is weak. Where a row states a size, it is once, few, many or the class of an expanded clone; other rows omit it.

V gene	J gene	clone size	D gene	CDR3 DNA	CDR3 protein
TRBV7-8	TRBJ2-7	-	-	TGTGCCAGCAGCCTCGGTCCACAGACCTACGAGCAGTACTTC	CASSLGPQTYEQYF
TRBV5-1	TRBJ1-1	-	-	TGCGCCAGCAGACCTGAGGGATTAGACACTGAAGCTTTCTTT	CASRPEGLDTEAFF
TRBV4-3	TRBJ2-1	-	TRBD1	TGCGCCAGCAGCCAAGGAGACAGGGGGTACAATGAGCAGTTCTTC	CASSQGDRGYNEQFF
TRBV27	TRBJ2-2	-	TRBD2	TGTGCCAGCAGTTTCAGCGGGGCCCTCCACCGGGAGCTGTTTTTT	CASSFSGALHRELFF
TRBV9	TRBJ1-1	-	-	TGTGCCAGCAGCTGGGGAGGGCCCTATGACACTGAAGCTTTCTTT	CASSWGGPYDTEAFF
TRBV24-1	TRBJ1-3	-	-	TGTGCCGAACTAGAATACTCTGGAAACACCATATATTTT	CAELEYSGNTIYF
TRBV3-1/TRBV3-2	TRBJ1-1	-	TRBD1	TGTGCCAGCAGCCGGTCGCTGAGGGGGCCGAACACTGAAGCTTTCTTT	CASSRSLRGPNTEAFF
TRBV7-2	TRBJ2-3	-	TRBD2	TGTGCCAGCAGCTCCCGGGGACTAGCGGGGGGGCAGGGAGATACGCAGTATTTT	CASSSRGLAGGQGDTQYF
TRBV13	TRBJ1-1	few	-	TGTGCCAGCAGCTTGGCGGACACTGAAGCTTTCTTT	CASSLADTEAFF
TRBV29-1	TRBJ2-7	-	TRBD1	TGCAGCGTCTTTTGGACAGGGATCGGCTACGAGCAGTACTTC	CSVFWTGIGYEQYF
TRBV5-1	TRBJ2-2	-	TRBD2	TGCGCCAGCAGCTTTAGCGGGATAAACACCGGGGAGCTGTTTTTT	CASSFSGINTGELFF
TRBV24-1	TRBJ2-1	-	TRBD1	TGTGCCACCAGCGACACAGGGGCCCCGGACAATGAGCAGTTCTTC	CATSDTGAPDNEQFF
TRBV5-1	TRBJ1-5	few	TRBD1	TGCGCCAGCAGCTTGGGCGACAGGGAAGGTAGTCAGCCCCAGCATTTT	CASSLGDREGSQPQHF
TRBV19	TRBJ2-1	-	-	TGTGCCAGTAGTATAGCGGAGTTCAGTGCAAATGAGCAGTTCTTC	CASSIAEFSANEQFF
TRBV25-1	TRBJ2-1	-	TRBD2	TGTGCCAGCAGTGGGGCTAGGGCTAGCGGGGGTTTCTACAATGAGCAGTTCTTC	CASSGARASGGFYNEQFF
TRBV4-1	TRBJ1-2	-	TRBD1	TGCGCCAGCAGCCAATGGGGACAGGGAGGATTTAACTATGGCTACACCTTC	CASSQWGQGGFNYGYTF
TRBV27	TRBJ1-1	-	-	TGTGCCAGCAGTCCCAGTAGCAGGAACACTGAAGCTTTCTTT	CASSPSSRNTEAFF
TRBV5-6	TRBJ1-2	few	TRBD1	TGTGCCAGCAGTCCCGACAGGGGCTATGGCTACACCTTC	CASSPDRGYGYTF
TRBV7-6	TRBJ2-1	-	TRBD2	TGTGCCAGCAGCCGTACTAGCGGGGGGGCAGATGAGCAGTTCTTC	CASSRTSGGADEQFF
TRBV9	TRBJ2-7	-	TRBD2	TGTGCCAGCAACCCCTGGGGGGGGGACTCCTACGAGCAGTACTTC	CASNPWGGDSYEQYF
TRBV27	TRBJ1-2	-	-	TGTGCCAGCAGTTTACATGACAGGCCCACGGGAGGCTACACCTTC	CASSLHDRPTGGYTF
TRBV19	TRBJ1-2	-	TRBD1	TGTGCCAGTTCCGAGGACAGGGACAACTATGGCTACACCTTC	CASSEDRDNYGYTF
TRBV6-1	TRBJ1-5	-	TRBD1	TGTGCCAGCAGTGAGTTCCCCGGGACAGGCCGTAGCAATCAGCCCCAGCATTTT	CASSEFPGTGRSNQPQHF
TRBV4-1	TRBJ1-1	-	-	TGCGCCAGCAGTCCTTACCAGTCCGCCCCGGGACAAAACCCGAACACTGAAGCTTTCTTT	CASSPYQSAPGQNPNTEAFF
TRBV4-2	TRBJ2-3	-	-	TGTGCCAGCAGCCCCCCGGGGGCGGGGGCCCGGGATACGCAGTATTTT	CASSPPGAGARDTQYF
TRBV7-2	TRBJ1-3	-	-	TGTGCCAGCAGCTTAACGGCGGGATCTGGAAACACCATATATTTT	CASSLTAGSGNTIYF
TRBV6-5	TRBJ1-2	-	-	TGTGCCAGCAGCCCCCACGGGGGTGAGGGCTACACCTTC	CASSPHGGEGYTF
TRBV9	TRBJ2-1	-	TRBD2	TGTGCCAGCAGCGCACGACTAGCGGGGGGGCGGGATGAGCAGTTCTTC	CASSARLAGGRDEQFF
TRBV7-2	TRBJ2-7	-	TRBD1	TGTGCCAGCAGCCCCCGGGACAGGAGAATCCGTTACGAGCAGTACTTC	CASSPRDRRIRYEQYF
TRBV5-6	TRBJ2-1	-	TRBD1	TGTGCCAGCAGCCGCGAAGGACAGGGGGGCAATGAGCAGTTCTTC	CASSREGQGGNEQFF
TRBV6-6	TRBJ2-6	-	-	TGTGCCACTCCGGACGGGACACCGGGGGCCAACGTCCTGACTTTC	CATPDGTPGANVLTF
TRBV6-4	TRBJ1-1	many	-	TGTGCCAGCAGTGACTCACAGAACACTGAAGCTTTCTTT	CASSDSQNTEAFF
TRBV21-1	TRBJ1-5	-	-	TGTGCCAGCAGCAAAGTCCCAACCGCAGGTAGCAATCAGCCCCAGCATTTT	CASSKVPTAGSNQPQHF
TRBV18	TRBJ1-2	-	TRBD1	TGTGCCAGCCCCCAAGACAGGGATGGTGGCTACACCTTC	CASPQDRDGGYTF
TRBV6-6	TRBJ2-1	-	TRBD1	TGTGCCAGCAGTTACTCCCGGGACAGGGCCTACAATGAGCAGTTCTTC	CASSYSRDRAYNEQFF
TRBV7-2	TRBJ2-1	-	-	TGTGCCAGCAGCCCACTCGGTTACAATGAGCAGTTCTTC	CASSPLGYNEQFF
TRBV2	TRBJ1-1	-	TRBD1	TGTGCCAGAAGGGAACAGGGGCACGGCATGAACACTGAAGCTTTCTTT	CARREQGHGMNTEAFF
TRBV5-8	TRBJ1-5	-	-	TGTGCCAGCAGCGCGAAAAGAGGCAGGGCCAACAATCAGCCCCAGCATTTT	CASSAKRGRANNQPQHF
TRBV5-4	TRBJ2-7	-	-	TGTGCCAGCACCCTCTTGGGGGGGGCGGACGAGCAGTACTTC	CASTLLGGADEQYF